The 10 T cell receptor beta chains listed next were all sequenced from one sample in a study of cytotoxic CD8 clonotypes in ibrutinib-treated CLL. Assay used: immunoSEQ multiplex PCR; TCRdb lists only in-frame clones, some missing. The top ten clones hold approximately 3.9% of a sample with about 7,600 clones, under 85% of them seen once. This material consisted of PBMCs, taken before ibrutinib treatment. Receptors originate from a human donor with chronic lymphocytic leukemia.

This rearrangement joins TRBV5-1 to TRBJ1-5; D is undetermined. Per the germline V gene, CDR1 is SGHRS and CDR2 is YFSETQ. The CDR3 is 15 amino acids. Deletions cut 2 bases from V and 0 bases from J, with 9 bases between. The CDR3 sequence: CASSLNGNSNQPQHF. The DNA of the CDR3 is TGCGCCAGCAGCTTAAACGGGAATAGCAATCAGCCCCAGCATTTT.

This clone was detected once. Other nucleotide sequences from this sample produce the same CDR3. The DNA for the CDR3 is TGTGCCAGCAGCTTCACGGGAACTAGCACAGATACGCAGTATTTT. Its protein is CASSFTGTSTDTQYF. The chain carries TRBV11-2 and TRBJ2-3, with D possibly being TRBD2 (5 bases). In germline, CDR1 is SGHAT, CDR2 FQNNGV. Trimming shortened V by 3 bases and J by 0 bases, and 10 bases separated the two germline ends. The CDR3 runs to 15 residues.

The chain's CDR3 is CASSPTGGGEGNQPQHF. CDR3 coding DNA: TGTGCCAGCAGCCCTACAGGGGGCGGAGAGGGCAATCAGCCCCAGCATTTT. V and J are TRBV28 and TRBJ1-5, with 9 bases that match TRBD1. The CDR3 contains 17 residues. J lost 2 bases, V lost 6 bases, and 11 bases had no gene match. The germline CDR1 and CDR2 sequences are MDHEN and SYDVKM. Full variable domain (remainder filled in from reference TRBV28 and TRBJ1-5): DVKVTQSSRYLVKRTGEKVFLECVQDMDHENMFWYRQDPGLGLRLIYFSYDVKMKEKGDIPEGYSVSREKKERFSLILESASTNQTSMYLCASSPTGGGEGNQPQHFGDGTRLSIL.

The CDR3 protein is CSARQDSNQPQHF. DNA for the CDR3: TGCAGCGCTCGACAGGATAGCAATCAGCCCCAGCATTTT. This sequence joins TRBV29-1 and TRBJ1-5, with a tentative D call TRBD1 (6 bases). The germline V gene has CDR1 SQVTM and CDR2 ANQGSEA. Between the trimmed V and J ends, which lost 7 bases and 0 bases, there was a span of 10 bases. The CDR3 is 13 amino acids.

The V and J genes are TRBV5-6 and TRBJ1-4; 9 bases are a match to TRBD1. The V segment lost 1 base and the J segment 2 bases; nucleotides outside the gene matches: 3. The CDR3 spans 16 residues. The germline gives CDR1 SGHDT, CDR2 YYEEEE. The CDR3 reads CASSLPDRGTNEKLFF. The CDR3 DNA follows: TGTGCCAGCAGCTTGCCCGACAGGGGGACTAATGAAAAACTGTTTTTT.

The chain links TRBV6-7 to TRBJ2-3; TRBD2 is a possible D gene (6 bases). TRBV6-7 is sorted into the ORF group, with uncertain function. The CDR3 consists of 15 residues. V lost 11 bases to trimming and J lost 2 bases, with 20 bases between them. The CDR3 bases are TGTGCCCTCCACGGGGCGGGGAGCGACACAGATACGCAGTATTTT. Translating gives CALHGAGSDTDTQYF.

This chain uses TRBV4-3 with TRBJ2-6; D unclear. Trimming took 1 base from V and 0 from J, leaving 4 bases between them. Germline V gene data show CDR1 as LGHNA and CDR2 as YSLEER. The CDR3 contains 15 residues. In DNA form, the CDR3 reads TGCGCCAGCAGCCAAGGCGACTCTGGGGCCAACGTCCTGACTTTC. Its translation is CASSQGDSGANVLTF.

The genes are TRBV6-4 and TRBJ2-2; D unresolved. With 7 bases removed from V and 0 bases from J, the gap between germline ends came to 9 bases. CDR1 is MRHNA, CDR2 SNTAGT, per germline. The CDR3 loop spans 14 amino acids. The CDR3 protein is CASTKSTNTGELFF. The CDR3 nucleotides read TGTGCCAGCACCAAATCGACGAACACCGGGGAGCTGTTTTTT.

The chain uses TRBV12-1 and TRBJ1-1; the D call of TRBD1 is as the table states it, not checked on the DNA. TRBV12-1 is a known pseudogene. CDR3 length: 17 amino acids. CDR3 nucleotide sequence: TGTGCCAGCAGCTCGACTAAAACCGGGACAGTCCGCACTGAAGCTTTCTTT. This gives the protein CASSSTKTGTVRTEAFF.

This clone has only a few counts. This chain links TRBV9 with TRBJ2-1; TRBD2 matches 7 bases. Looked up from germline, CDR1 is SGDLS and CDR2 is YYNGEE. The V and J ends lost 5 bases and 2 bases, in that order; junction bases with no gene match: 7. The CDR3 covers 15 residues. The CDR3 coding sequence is TGTGCCAGCAGTACGGGGGGACTAACCTACAATGAGCAGTTCTTC. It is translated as CASSTGGLTYNEQFF.